This T cell receptor (beta chain) was recovered during a study of spatial heterogeneity in lung cancer. Study details: A unique TCR and UMI combination showed up more than ten times in raw reads, on average.

Single TCR cDNA molecules each had their own unique molecular identifier. TCRdb ran MiXCR on the 5' RACE reads and lists one entry per CDR3 protein. The sample consists of over 9,500 distinct CDR3 sequences, approximately 15% of them appearing once. This clonotype was counted at least ten times. Its antigen is as yet unknown. Study outcomes and limitations: Blood contained ubiquitous expanded tumor TCRs more at resection than at follow-up.

Time point given: sample taken at primary tumor resection. The study sequenced unsorted whole RNA from tumor, nontumor lung or frozen PBMC. Samples were donated by 72 untreated early-stage non-small cell lung cancer patients. This receptor was obtained from a male donor with early-stage non-small cell lung cancer. Sequenced material: PBMCs, taken at surgery.

The CDR3 here is CSAPDPGRSYEQYF. In DNA form, the CDR3 reads TGCAGTGCTCCTGATCCGGGACGGTCCTACGAGCAGTACTTC. V usage is TRBV20-1 and J usage is TRBJ2-7, with D perhaps TRBD1 or TRBD2 (5 bases each). This CDR3 has 14 residues. V was pared by 5 bases and J by 1 base, with 15 bases between. Per germline, CDR1 DFQATT and CDR2 SNEGSKA (reference sequence).